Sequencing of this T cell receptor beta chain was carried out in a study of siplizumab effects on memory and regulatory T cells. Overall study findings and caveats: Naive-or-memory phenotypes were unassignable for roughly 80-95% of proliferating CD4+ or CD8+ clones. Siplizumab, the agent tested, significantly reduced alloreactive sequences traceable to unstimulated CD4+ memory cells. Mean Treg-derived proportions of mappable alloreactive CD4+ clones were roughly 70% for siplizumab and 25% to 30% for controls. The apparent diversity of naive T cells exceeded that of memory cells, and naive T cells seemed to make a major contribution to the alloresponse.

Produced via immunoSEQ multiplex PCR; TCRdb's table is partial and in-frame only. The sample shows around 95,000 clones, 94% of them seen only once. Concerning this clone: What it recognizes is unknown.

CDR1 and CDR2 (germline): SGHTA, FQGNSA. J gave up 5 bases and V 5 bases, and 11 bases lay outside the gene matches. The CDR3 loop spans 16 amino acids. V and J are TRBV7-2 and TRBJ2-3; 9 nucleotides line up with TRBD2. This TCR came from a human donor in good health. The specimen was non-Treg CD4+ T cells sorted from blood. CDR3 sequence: CASSPLVAGDKDTQYF. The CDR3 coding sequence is TGTGCCAGCAGCCCCCTCGTAGCGGGAGATAAAGATACGCAGTATTTT. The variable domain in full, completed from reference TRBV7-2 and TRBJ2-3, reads GAGVSQSPSNKVTEKGKDVELRCDPISGHTALYWYRQSLGQGLEFLIYFQGNSAPDKSGLPSDRFSAERTGGSVSTLTIQRTQQEDSAVYLCASSPLVAGDKDTQYFGPGTRLTVL.